This T cell receptor (beta chain) comes out of a study of blood T cell repertoires in COVID-19. Looking at the study overall: COVID-19 samples collected from the United States, Italy and Spain covered acute and convalescent phases. The cDNA or gDNA used as material had been derived from T cells, B-cell-depleted T cells, or PBMCs.

This CDR3 has 16 residues. V was clipped by 1 base and J by 0 bases; unmatched bases: 1. Germline CDR1 and CDR2: SGHNT and YENEEA. As processed by the authors: Counts of nucleated cells, estimated from reference gene primer amplification, were obtained. Only in-frame clones appear in the TCRdb table, and some are missing; sequencing was by immunoSEQ multiplex PCR. V, J and clone size derive from that table, while D and trimming were established from the DNA sequence. The sample records 37,000 or so clones, 60% to 85% being singletons. The clonotype comes from a man aged 60-69 years with active COVID-19. The V gene is TRBV11-3, the J gene TRBJ2-2; 8 positions agree with TRBD2. Source material: peripheral blood. The CDR3 loop is CASSLGGGPNTGELFF. CDR3 coding DNA: TGTGCCAGCAGCTTAGGCGGGGGGCCGAACACCGGGGAGCTGTTTTTT.